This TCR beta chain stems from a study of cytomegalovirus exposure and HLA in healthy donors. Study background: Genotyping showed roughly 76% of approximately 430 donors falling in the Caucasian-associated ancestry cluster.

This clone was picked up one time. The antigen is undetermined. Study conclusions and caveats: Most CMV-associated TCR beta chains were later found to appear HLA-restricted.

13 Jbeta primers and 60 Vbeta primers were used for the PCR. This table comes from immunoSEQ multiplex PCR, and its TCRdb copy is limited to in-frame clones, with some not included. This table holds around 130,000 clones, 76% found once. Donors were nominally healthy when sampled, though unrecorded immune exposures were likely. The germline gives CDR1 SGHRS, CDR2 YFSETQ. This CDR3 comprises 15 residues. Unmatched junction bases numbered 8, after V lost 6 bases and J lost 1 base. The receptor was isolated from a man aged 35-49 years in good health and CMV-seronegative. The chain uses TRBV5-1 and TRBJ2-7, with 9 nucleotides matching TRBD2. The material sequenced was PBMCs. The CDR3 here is CASTLTSGASYEQYF. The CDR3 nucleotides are TGCGCCAGCACCCTGACTAGCGGAGCATCCTACGAGCAGTACTTC.